One sample yielded the 14 T cell receptor beta chains listed below, sequenced in a study of regulatory T cells in long-lasting Graves disease. The sample's time point: newly diagnosed GD, antithyroid drugs for less than 3 months. Generation of the TCR library employed RNA extracted from PBMCs. Arm-PCR of CDR3 regions and iRepertoire HTBI primers were used to build TCR beta libraries. TCRdb used MiXCR to reprocess the multiplex PCR reads, holding one entry per CDR3 protein. The sample comprises about 530,000 distinct CDR3 sequences, 16% of which are singletons, and about 25% rests with the top ten. The sample was also linked to a second study, of T cells in Graves' hyperthyroidism and ophthalmopathy.

Sequenced here: peripheral blood mononuclear cells (PBMCs), sampled at new diagnosis, from a patient treated with antithyroid drugs. The receptor set was obtained from a woman aged 35-65 years with Graves disease.

A few counts support this clonotype. The genes are TRBV6-1 and TRBJ1-1; TRBD1 matches 7 bases. J was trimmed by 1 base and V by 7 bases; bases with no gene match: 9. Per germline, CDR1 MNHNS and CDR2 SASEGT. CDR3 length: 15 residues. CDR3 bases: TGTGCCAGCACCACGGGGCCAGGGGGGAACACTGAAGCTTTCTTT. The encoded protein is CASTTGPGGNTEAFF.

This chain uses TRBV12-5 with TRBJ2-3; 9 nucleotides match TRBD2. Germline loops: CDR1 LGHNT, CDR2 FRNRAP. Losses at the gene ends were 0 bases for V and 7 bases for J; bases not matched to a gene: 17. This CDR3 comprises 19 residues. This chain's CDR3 is CASGLVMIWRRGGRNTQYF. Written as DNA, the CDR3 is TGTGCTAGTGGTTTGGTAATGATATGGAGGCGGGGGGGCAGGAATACGCAGTATTTT. The whole variable domain, remainder taken from reference TRBV12-5 and TRBJ2-3, is DARVTQTPRHKVTEMGQEVTMRCQPILGHNTVFWYRQTMMQGLELLAYFRNRAPLDDSGMPKDRFSAEMPDATLATLKIQPSEPRDSAVYFCASGLVMIWRRGGRNTQYFGPGTRLTVL.

This clonotype has at least ten counts. J is TRBJ1-1 and V is TRBV10-2, with D uncertain. The CDR3 is 14 amino acids. The V end was cut by 3 bases, the J end by 3 bases, with 11 bases between. Germline V gene data show CDR1 as WSHSY and CDR2 as SAAADI. CDR3 nucleotide sequence: TGCGCCAGCAGTGAACACGATAGGGACACTGAAGCTTTCTTT. It codes for CASSEHDRDTEAFF.

This clonotype was detected many times. The CDR3 DNA sequence: TGTGCCAGCAGGGCCGGGACAGGGTATAATCAGCCCCAGCATTTT. Protein: CASRAGTGYNQPQHF. V is TRBV28 and J is TRBJ1-5; 9 nucleotides line up with TRBD1. Per germline, CDR1 MDHEN and CDR2 SYDVKM. Losses at the gene ends were 6 bases for V and 4 bases for J; bases not matched to a gene: 7. The CDR3 runs to 15 residues.

This clonotype has at least ten counts. This chain uses TRBV7-9 with TRBJ2-6; D not certain. Germline V gene data show CDR1 as SEHNR and CDR2 as FQNEAQ (reference sequence). The CDR3 sequence is 15 residues long. Trimming took 4 bases from V and 0 from J, leaving 7 bases between them. CDR3 residues: CASSSQVSGANVLTF. As DNA, the CDR3 is TGTGCCAGCAGCTCTCAGGTCTCTGGGGCCAACGTCCTGACTTTC.

This clonotype appeared many times. The rearrangement joins TRBV11-2 to TRBJ2-5, with D unclear. Germline V CDR1 and CDR2: SGHAT, FQNNGV. This CDR3 has 11 amino acids. V shed 6 bases and J shed 4 bases, with 6 bases lying between them. The CDR3 nucleotides are TGTGCCAGCAGTATAGTAGAGACCCAGTACTTC. The encoded protein is CASSIVETQYF.

This clonotype has a handful of counts. The chain joins TRBV6-2 or TRBV6-3 to TRBJ2-2, with D possibly matching TRBD2 (5 bases). The CDR3 loop spans 14 amino acids. Trimming pared 6 bases from V and 0 bases from J, leaving 8 bases between. Germline values: CDR1 MNHEY, CDR2 SVGEGT. DNA for the CDR3: TGTGCCAGCAGGTCGAGGGCGAACACCGGGGAGCTGTTTTTT. It codes for CASRSRANTGELFF.

To note about this clonotype: The missing conserved phenylalanine or tryptophan at the end of this CDR3 makes a read error likely. The chain has TRBV29-1 and TRBJ1-2, with D hard to call. V was shortened by 3 bases and J by 3 bases, with 11 bases between the two germline ends. The germline gives CDR1 SQVTM, CDR2 ANQGSEA. The CDR3 runs to 13 residues. The DNA for the CDR3 is TGCAGCGTTGATCCAGCAAGGGACTATGGCTACACCCTC. It encodes CSVDPARDYGYTL.

In this sample, this clonotype turned up many times. The J gene is TRBJ2-3, the V gene TRBV6-5; 11 positions agree with TRBD2. CDR3 length: 17 amino acids. J lost 2 bases, V lost 2 bases, and 6 bases had no gene match. CDR1 is MNHEY and CDR2 is SVGAGI in the germline V gene. Written as DNA, the CDR3 is TGTGCCAGCAGTTACGGAGCTAGCGGGGGGTACACAGATACGCAGTATTTT. It codes for CASSYGASGGYTDTQYF.

This clonotype was picked up many times. The genes are TRBV7-9 and TRBJ2-2, with 7 nucleotides matching TRBD1. Germline loops: CDR1 SEHNR, CDR2 FQNEAQ (reference sequence). V lost 5 bases to trimming and J lost 0 bases; unmatched junction nucleotides: 6. CDR3 length equals 16 residues. For the CDR3, the DNA is TGTGCCAGCAGCGCCAGACAGGGTTCGAACACCGGGGAGCTGTTTTTT. It yields the protein CASSARQGSNTGELFF.

Regarding this clonotype: A much more abundant neighbour one base away suggests this may be a read error. The J gene is TRBJ1-3, the V gene TRBV15; the D gene is possibly TRBD1 (5 bases). The CDR3 consists of 16 residues. CDR1 is LNHNV, CDR2 YYDKDF, per germline (reference sequence). Trimming removed 7 bases from V and 4 bases from J, with 20 bases in between. CDR3 bases: TGTGCCACCAACACACTCGAGGACGGGGCGGGAAACACCATATATTTT. Its translation is CATNTLEDGAGNTIYF.

This clonotype was found many times. The J gene is TRBJ2-3, the V gene TRBV5-1, with 8 bases aligning to TRBD2. Germline CDR1 is SGHRS and CDR2 is YFSETQ. This CDR3 contains 14 residues. With 5 bases clipped from V and 0 bases from J, the junction kept 2 bases outside the gene matches. This CDR3 is CASRLAVSTDTQYF. CDR3 bases: TGCGCCAGCAGACTAGCGGTGAGCACAGATACGCAGTATTTT.

This clonotype has at least ten counts. V usage is TRBV30 and J usage is TRBJ2-7; D is unclear. The CDR3 has 12 residues. Trimming took off 3 bases at V and 3 bases at J, with 9 bases between the two ends. In germline, CDR1 is GTSNPN, CDR2 SVGIG (reference sequence). The CDR3 sequence: CAWSGLDYEQYF. Here the CDR3 DNA reads TGTGCCTGGAGCGGTCTTGACTACGAGCAGTACTTC. Filled out from reference TRBV30 and TRBJ2-7, the complete variable domain reads SQTIHQWPATLVQPVGSPLSLECTVEGTSNPNLYWYRQAAGRGLQLLFYSVGIGQISSEVPQNLSASRPQDRQFILSSKKLLLSDSGFYLCAWSGLDYEQYFGPGTRLTVT.

This clonotype was counted at least ten times. The V call is TRBV20-1, the J call TRBJ1-2, with D possibly matching TRBD1 (6 bases). CDR1 is DFQATT, CDR2 SNEGSKA, per germline (reference sequence). This CDR3 is built from 13 residues. V dropped 3 bases and J dropped 2 bases, with 10 bases sitting between them. CDR3 protein: CSASPGTNYGYTF. The CDR3 DNA reads TGCAGTGCTAGCCCAGGGACAAACTATGGCTACACCTTC.